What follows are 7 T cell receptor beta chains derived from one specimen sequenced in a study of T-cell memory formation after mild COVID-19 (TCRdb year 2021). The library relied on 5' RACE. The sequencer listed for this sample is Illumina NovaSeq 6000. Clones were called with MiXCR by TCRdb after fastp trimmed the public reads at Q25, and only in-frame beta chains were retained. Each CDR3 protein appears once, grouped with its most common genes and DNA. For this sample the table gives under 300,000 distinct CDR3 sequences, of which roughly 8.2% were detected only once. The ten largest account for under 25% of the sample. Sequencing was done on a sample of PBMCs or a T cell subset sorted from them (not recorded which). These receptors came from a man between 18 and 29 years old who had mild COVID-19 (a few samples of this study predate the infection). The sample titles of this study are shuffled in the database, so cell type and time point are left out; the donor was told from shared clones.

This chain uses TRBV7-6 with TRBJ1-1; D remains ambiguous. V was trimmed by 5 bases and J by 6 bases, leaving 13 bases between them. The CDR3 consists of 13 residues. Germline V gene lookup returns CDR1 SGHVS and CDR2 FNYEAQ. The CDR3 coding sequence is TGTGCCAGCAGCGTGGGCCGCGGGGCTGAAGCTTTCTTT. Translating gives CASSVGRGAEAFF.

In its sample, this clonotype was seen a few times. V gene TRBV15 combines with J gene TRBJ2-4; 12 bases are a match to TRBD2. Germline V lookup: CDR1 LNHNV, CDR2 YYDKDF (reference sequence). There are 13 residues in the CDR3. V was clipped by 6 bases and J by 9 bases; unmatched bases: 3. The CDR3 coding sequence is TGTGCCACCAGAAGGACTAGCGGGACCATTCAGTACTTC. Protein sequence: CATRRTSGTIQYF.

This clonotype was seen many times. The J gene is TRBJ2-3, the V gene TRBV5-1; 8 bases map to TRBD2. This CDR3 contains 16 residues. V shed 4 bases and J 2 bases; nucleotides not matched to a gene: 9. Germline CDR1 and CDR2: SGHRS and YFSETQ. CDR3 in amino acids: CASSRRLAGPTDTQYF. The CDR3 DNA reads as TGCGCCAGCAGCCGACGGCTAGCGGGCCCCACAGATACGCAGTATTTT.

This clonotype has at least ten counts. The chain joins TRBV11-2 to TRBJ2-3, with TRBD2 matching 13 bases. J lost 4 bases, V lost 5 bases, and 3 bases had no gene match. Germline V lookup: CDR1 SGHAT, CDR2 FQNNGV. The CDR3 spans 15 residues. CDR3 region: CASSPGLAGADTQYF. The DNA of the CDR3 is TGTGCCAGCAGCCCTGGACTAGCGGGGGCAGATACGCAGTATTTT.

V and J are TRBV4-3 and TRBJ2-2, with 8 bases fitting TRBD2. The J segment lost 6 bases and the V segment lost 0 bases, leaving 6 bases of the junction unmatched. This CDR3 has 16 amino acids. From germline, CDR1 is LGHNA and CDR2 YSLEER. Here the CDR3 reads CASSQDRGGLAGELFF. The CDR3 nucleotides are TGCGCCAGCAGCCAAGACCGGGGGGGCCTTGCCGGGGAGCTGTTTTTT.

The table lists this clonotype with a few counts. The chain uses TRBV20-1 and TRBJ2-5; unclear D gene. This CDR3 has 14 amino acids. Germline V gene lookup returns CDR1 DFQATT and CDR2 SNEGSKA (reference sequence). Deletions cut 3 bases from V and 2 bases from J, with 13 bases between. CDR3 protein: CSASTWRTQETQYF. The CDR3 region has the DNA TGCAGTGCTAGTACTTGGCGGACGCAAGAGACCCAGTACTTC.

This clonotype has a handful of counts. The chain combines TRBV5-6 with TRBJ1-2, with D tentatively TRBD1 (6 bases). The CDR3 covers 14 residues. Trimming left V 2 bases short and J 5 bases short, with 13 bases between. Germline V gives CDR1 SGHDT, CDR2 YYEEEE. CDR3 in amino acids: CASSFDRTEYGYTF. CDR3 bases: TGTGCCAGCAGCTTCGACAGGACGGAGTATGGCTACACCTTC.